The subject of this entry is one T cell receptor beta chain. Antigen: not known. Sequenced by immunoSEQ multiplex PCR; TCRdb stores in-frame clones only, minus some. The sample has more than 75,000 clones, around four fifths seen once. The CDR3 is 14 amino acids. The germline CDR1 and CDR2 sequences are KGHSH and LQKENI. Germline trimming cut 7 bases from V and 1 base from J; bases unmatched to any gene: 5. The sample comes from a study of T cell clones after liver transplantation. Looking at the study overall: Immunosuppression withdrawal was tried within 2 years after liver transplantation in this trial. Post-transplant blood was tracked for graft-donor-reactive T cell clones identified in a pre-transplant mixed lymphocyte reaction. Study outcomes and limitations: Post-transplant, graft-donor-reactive CD4 TCRbeta sequences in blood dropped significantly in most of the 8 subjects.

Specimen: CD4+ T cells from blood, collected about 46 months after liver transplant. The clonotype originates from a human patient who received a liver transplant. A subset of T cells may come from the graft donor. This chain connects TRBV18 to TRBJ1-1; 8 positions agree with TRBD1. This CDR3 is CASFSGTGNTEAFF. CDR3 bases: TGTGCCAGCTTCTCCGGGACAGGGAACACTGAAGCTTTCTTT.